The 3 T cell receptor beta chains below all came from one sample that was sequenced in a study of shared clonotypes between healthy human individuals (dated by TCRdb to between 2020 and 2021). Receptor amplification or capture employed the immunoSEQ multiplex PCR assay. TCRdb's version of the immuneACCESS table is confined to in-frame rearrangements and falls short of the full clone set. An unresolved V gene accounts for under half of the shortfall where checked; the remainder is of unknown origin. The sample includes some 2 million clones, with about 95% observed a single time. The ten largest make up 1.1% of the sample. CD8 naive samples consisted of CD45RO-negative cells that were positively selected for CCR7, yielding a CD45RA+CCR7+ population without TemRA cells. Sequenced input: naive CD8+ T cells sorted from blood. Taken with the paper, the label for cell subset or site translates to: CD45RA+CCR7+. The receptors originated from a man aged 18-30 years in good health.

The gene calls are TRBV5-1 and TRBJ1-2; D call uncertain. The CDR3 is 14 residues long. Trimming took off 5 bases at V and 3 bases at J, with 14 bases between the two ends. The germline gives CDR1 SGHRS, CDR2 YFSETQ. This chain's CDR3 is CASRGSQSHYGYTF. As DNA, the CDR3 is TGCGCCAGCAGAGGTTCACAGTCGCACTATGGCTACACCTTC.

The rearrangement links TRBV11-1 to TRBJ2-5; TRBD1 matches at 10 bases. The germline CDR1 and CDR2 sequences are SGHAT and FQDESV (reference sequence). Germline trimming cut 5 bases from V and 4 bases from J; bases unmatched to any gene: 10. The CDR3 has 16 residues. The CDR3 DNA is TGTGCCAGCAGCGCGACGGGACAGGGGATAATAGAGACCCAGTACTTC. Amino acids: CASSATGQGIIETQYF.

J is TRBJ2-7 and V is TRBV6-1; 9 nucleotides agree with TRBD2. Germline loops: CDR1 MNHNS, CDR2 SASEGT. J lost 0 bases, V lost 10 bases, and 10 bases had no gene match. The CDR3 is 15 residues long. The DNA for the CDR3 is TGTGCCATAGAAGCGGGGGGCACAAACTCCTACGAGCAGTACTTC. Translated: CAIEAGGTNSYEQYF.